A selection of T cell receptor beta chains follows, all from one sample in a study of vaccination effects on CD4 cells after COVID-19. The table came from immunoSEQ multiplex PCR; TCRdb's copy has only in-frame clones and leaves some out. In the table there are 25,000 to 30,000 clones, roughly 80% of which are singletons. Their antigens remain unidentified. The specimen was CD4+ T cells from PBMCs cultured with SARS-CoV-2 spike peptides, collected after COVID-19 vaccination. These receptors came from a human donor who received a COVID-19 vaccine. Some clones in this sample may be carry-over from other donors' samples. Each CDR3 is given without its conserved first and last residue. Part of the rows lack a size; the others show once, few, many or a class for expanded clones.

v_gene,abundance,CDR3aa
TRBV18,NA,ASSPINRDAETQY
TRBV2,NA,ASSEWDVRETQY
TRBV5-1,NA,ASSFGDGNTEAF
TRBV9,NA,ASSVASGGHEQF
TRBV5-1,NA,ASSLMQGQETQY
TRBV5-1,NA,ASSLVRTNTGELF
TRBV19,medium-sized,ASSRNQETQY
TRBV7-2,NA,ASSLVSGTNTGELF
TRBV7-3,NA,ASSPRGGLSDTQY
TRBV25-1,NA,ASSDALAGNEQF
TRBV5-6,NA,ASSLGGQQNTEAF
TRBV6-6,NA,ASSYSENTIY
TRBV10-1,few,ASSVQAGGTGELF
TRBV2,NA,ASSVLAAAETQY
TRBV7-9,few,ARTQPKNTGELF
TRBV9,NA,ASSVRATGTPQY
TRBV12-3/TRBV12-4,NA,ASRIGPNTEAF
TRBV7-2,NA,ASSVTGVGNTEAF
TRBV5-6,once,ASSFDRTNSPLH
TRBV19,NA,ASSFVVLNTEAF
TRBV29-1,NA,SPRDISTDTQY
TRBV4-1,NA,ASSQGVFGDSNQPQH
TRBV7-8,NA,ASSRWDRGAWSQPQH
TRBV2,few,ASSESLGRQPQH
TRBV18,NA,ASSPQSNTEAF
TRBV9,NA,ASSVESGVLDTQY
TRBV9,once,ASSVGNWKTDTQY
TRBV19,NA,ASSTSDRVTDTQY
TRBV6-1,NA,ASSEVPTVEGNTIY
TRBV6-6,few,ASSSEGVGDSPLH
TRBV25-1,NA,ASSEYYRDNEKLF
TRBV9,NA,ASSTTSGQGREKLF
TRBV6-2/TRBV6-3,NA,ASSYWKGQLNTEAF
TRBV4-2,NA,ASSQGVAGASDTQY
TRBV5-4,NA,ASSLVNGVGYT
TRBV19,NA,ASSNSGGANTGELF
TRBV5-1,few,ASGQTNTGELF
TRBV7-9,NA,ASSLGTVRNEKLF
TRBV24-1,NA,ATSDPRTSSLEQF
TRBV3-1/TRBV3-2,NA,ASSHSSGIYNEQF